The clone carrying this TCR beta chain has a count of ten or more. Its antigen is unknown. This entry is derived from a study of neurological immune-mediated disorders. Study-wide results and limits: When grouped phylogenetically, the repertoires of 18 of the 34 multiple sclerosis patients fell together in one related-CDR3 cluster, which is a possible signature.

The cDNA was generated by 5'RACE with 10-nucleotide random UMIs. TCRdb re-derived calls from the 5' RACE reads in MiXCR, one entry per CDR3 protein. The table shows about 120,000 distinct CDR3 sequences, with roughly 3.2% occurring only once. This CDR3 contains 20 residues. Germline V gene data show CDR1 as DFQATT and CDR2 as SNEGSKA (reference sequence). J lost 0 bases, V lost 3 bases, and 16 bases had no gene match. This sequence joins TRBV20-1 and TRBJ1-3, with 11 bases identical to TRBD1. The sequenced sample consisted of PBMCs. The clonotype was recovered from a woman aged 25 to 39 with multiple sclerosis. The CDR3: CSASRQFGDRGFFSGNTIYF. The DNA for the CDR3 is TGCAGTGCTAGTCGCCAATTCGGGGACAGGGGGTTCTTCTCTGGAAACACCATATATTTT.